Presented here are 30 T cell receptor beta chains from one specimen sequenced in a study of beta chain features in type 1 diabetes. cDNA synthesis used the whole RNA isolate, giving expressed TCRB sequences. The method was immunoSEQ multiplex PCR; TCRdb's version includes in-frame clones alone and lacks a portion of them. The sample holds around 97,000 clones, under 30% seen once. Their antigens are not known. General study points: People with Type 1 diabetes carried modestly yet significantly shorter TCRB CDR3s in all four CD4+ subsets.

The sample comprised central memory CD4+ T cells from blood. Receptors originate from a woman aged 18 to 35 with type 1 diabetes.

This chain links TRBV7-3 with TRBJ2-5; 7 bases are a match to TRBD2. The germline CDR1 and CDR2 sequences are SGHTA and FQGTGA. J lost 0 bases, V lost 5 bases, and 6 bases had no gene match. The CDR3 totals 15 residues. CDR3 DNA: TGTGCCAGCAGCCAGCGGGGTTCGTACCAAGAGACCCAGTACTTC. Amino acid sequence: CASSQRGSYQETQYF.

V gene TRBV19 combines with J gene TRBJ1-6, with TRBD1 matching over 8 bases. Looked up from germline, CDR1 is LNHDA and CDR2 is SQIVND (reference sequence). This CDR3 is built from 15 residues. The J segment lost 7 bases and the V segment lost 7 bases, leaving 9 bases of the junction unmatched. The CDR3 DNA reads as TGTGCCAGTACCACGACAGGGGTAAAGAATTCACCCCTCCACTTT. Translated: CASTTTGVKNSPLHF.

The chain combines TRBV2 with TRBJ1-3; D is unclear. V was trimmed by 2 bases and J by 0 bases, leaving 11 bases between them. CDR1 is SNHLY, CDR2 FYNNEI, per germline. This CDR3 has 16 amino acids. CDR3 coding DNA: TGTGCCAGCAGTGAACTGGCTCGCAGCTCTGGAAACACCATATATTTT. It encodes CASSELARSSGNTIYF.

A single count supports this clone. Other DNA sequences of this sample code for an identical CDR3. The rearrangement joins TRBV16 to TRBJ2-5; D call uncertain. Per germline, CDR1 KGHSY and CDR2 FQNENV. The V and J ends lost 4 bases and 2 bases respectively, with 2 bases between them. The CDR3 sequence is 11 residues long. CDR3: CASSLQETQYF. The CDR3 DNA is TGTGCCAGCAGCCTACAAGAGACCCAGTACTTC.

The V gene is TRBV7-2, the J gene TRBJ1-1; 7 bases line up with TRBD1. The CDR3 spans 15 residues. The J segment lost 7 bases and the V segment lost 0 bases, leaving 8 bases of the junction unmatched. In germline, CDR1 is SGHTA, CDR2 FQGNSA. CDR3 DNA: TGTGCCAGCAGCTTAGCGATGGAGGGGGCTCTTGAAGCTTTCTTT. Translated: CASSLAMEGALEAFF.

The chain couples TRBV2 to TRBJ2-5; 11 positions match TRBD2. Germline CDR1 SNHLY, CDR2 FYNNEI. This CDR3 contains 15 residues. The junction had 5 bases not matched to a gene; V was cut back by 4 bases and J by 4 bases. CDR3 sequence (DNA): TGTGCCAGCAGTGGAACTAGCGGGAGCCCAGAGACCCAGTACTTC. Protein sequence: CASSGTSGSPETQYF.

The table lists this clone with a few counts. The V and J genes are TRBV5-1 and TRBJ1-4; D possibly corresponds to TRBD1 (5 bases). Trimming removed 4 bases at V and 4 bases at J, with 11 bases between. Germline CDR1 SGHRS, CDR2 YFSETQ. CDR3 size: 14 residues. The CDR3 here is CASSAQGNNEKLFF. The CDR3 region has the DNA TGCGCCAGCAGCGCGCAGGGAAATAATGAAAAACTGTTTTTT.

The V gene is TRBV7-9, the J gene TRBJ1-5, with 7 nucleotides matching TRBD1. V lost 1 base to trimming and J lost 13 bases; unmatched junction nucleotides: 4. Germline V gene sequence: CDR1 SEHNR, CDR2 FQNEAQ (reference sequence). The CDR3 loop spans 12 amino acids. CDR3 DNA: TGTGCCAGCAGCTTAGAGGACAGGTGGCAGCATTTT. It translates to CASSLEDRWQHF.

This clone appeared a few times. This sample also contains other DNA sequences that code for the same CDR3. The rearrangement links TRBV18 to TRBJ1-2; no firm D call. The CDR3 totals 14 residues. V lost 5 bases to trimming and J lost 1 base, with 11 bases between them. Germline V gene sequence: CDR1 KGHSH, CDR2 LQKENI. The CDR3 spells CASSANGDNYGYTF. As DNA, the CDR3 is TGTGCCAGCTCAGCGAACGGGGATAACTATGGCTACACCTTC.

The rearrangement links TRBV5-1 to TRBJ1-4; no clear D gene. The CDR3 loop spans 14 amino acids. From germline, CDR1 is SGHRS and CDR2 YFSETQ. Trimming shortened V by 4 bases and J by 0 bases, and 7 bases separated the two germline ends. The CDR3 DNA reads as TGCGCCAGCAGCCCAGAGGCAACTAATGAAAAACTGTTTTTT. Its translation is CASSPEATNEKLFF. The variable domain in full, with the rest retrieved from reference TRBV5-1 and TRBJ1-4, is KAGVTQTPRYLIKTRGQQVTLSCSPISGHRSVSWYQQTPGQGLQFLFEYFSETQRNKGNFPGRFSGRQFSNSRSEMNVSTLELGDSALYLCASSPEATNEKLFFGSGTQLSVL.

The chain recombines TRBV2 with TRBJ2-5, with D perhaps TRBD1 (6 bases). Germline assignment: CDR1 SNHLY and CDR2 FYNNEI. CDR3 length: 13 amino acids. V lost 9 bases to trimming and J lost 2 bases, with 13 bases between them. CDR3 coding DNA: TGTGCCAGTGGCAGGGGATTTCAAGAGACCCAGTACTTC. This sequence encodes CASGRGFQETQYF.

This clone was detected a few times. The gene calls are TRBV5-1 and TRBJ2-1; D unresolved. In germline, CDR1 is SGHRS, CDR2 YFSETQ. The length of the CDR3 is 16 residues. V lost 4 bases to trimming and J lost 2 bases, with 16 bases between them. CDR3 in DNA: TGCGCCAGCAGCACCACAGTGAACGACCCCTACAATGAGCAGTTCTTC. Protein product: CASSTTVNDPYNEQFF.

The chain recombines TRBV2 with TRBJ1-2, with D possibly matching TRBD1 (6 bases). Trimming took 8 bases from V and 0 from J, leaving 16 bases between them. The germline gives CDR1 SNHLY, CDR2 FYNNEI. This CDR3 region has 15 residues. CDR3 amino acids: CASLERGTTNYGYTF. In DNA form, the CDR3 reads TGTGCCAGCCTCGAAAGAGGGACAACTAACTATGGCTACACCTTC.

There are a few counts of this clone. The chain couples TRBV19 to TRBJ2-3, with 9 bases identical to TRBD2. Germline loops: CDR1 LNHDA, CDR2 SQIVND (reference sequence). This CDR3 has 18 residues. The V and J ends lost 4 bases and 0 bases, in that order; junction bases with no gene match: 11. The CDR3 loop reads CASSKGSGSGRSTDTQYF. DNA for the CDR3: TGTGCCAGTAGTAAGGGGTCGGGCAGCGGGAGGAGCACAGATACGCAGTATTTT.

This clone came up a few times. CDR3 loop: CASSPLSGGGYF. The CDR3 coding sequence is TGTGCCAGCAGTCCCCTTAGCGGTGGGGGGTACTTC. This rearrangement joins TRBV2 to TRBJ2-7, with a possible D match to TRBD2 (6 bases). With 5 bases removed from V and 12 bases from J, the gap between germline ends came to 17 bases. The germline CDR1 and CDR2 sequences are SNHLY and FYNNEI. CDR3 length equals 12 residues.

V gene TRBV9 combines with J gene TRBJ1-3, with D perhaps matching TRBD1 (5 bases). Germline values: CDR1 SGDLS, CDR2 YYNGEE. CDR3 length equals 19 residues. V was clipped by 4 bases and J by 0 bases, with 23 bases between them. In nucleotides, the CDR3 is TGTGCCAGCAGCCAGTCATTGGGTGCTAGGGGCCTCTCTGGAAACACCATATATTTT. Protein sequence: CASSQSLGARGLSGNTIYF.

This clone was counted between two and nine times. CDR3 residues: CASSLAGLASYEQYF. In DNA form, the CDR3 reads TGCGCCAGCAGCTTGGCAGGACTAGCGTCCTACGAGCAGTACTTC. The gene calls are TRBV5-1 and TRBJ2-7; TRBD2 aligns across 9 bases. Germline V lookup: CDR1 SGHRS, CDR2 YFSETQ. The CDR3 has 15 residues. The J segment lost 1 base and the V segment lost 0 bases, leaving 2 bases of the junction unmatched.

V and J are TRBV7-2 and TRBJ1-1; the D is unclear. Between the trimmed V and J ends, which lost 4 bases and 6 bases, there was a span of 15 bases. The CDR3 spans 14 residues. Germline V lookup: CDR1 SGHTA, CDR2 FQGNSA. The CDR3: CASSSTVGYPEAFF. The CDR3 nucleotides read TGTGCCAGCAGCTCAACAGTGGGTTATCCTGAAGCTTTCTTT.

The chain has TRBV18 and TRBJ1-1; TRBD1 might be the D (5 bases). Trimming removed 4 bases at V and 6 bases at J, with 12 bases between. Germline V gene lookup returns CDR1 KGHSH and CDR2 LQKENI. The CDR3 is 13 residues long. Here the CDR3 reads CASSLIQEPEAFF. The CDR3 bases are TGTGCCAGCTCACTTATACAGGAACCTGAAGCTTTCTTT.

CDR3 in DNA: TGTGCCAGCAGTTACGATGGGACAGGGGGATATGGCTACACCTTC. Translated, it gives CASSYDGTGGYGYTF. The rearrangement uses TRBV6-5 and TRBJ1-2, with 11 positions matching TRBD1. This CDR3 contains 15 residues. After removal of 2 bases from V and 5 bases from J, the junction contained 4 bases not matched to a gene. Looked up from germline, CDR1 is MNHEY and CDR2 is SVGAGI.

The CDR3: CASSLGADSHNKETQYF. The CDR3, as DNA: TGTGCCAGCAGCTTAGGGGCCGACAGCCACAACAAAGAGACCCAGTACTTC. The chain links TRBV11-2 to TRBJ2-5; D is perhaps TRBD1 (5 bases). CDR1 and CDR2 (germline): SGHAT, FQNNGV. V was cut by 1 base and J by 3 bases, with 18 bases left in between. The CDR3 is made up of 17 amino acids.

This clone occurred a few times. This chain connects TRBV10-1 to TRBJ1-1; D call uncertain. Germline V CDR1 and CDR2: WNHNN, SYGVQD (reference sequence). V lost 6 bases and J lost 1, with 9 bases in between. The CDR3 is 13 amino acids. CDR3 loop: CASSPRKNTEAFF. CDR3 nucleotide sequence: TGCGCCAGCAGCCCCAGGAAGAACACTGAAGCTTTCTTT.

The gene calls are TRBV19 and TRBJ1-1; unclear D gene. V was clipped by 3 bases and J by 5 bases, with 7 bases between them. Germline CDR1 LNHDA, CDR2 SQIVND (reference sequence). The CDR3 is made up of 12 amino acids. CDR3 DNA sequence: TGTGCCAGTAGTATTAGTGCGACTGAAGCTTTCTTT. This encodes CASSISATEAFF.

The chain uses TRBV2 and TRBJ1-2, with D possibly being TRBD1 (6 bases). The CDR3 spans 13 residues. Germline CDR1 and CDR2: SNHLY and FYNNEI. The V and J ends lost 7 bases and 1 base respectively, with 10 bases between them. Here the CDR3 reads CASNRDINYGYTF. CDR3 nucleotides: TGTGCCAGCAACCGGGACATTAACTATGGCTACACCTTC. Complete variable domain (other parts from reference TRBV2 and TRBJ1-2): EPEVTQTPSHQVTQMGQEVILRCVPISNHLYFYWYRQILGQKVEFLVSFYNNEISEKSEIFDDQFSVERPDGSNFTLKIRSTKLEDSAMYFCASNRDINYGYTFGSGTRLTVV.

The CDR3 sequence is CASSQVSVVSNEQFF. In DNA form, the CDR3 reads TGTGCCAGCAGCCAAGTCTCCGTAGTGAGCAATGAGCAGTTCTTC. The chain combines TRBV4-2 with TRBJ2-1; no reliable D call. From germline, CDR1 is LGHNA and CDR2 YNFKEQ. The germline V and J ends were trimmed by 1 base and 6 bases, with 13 bases remaining between them. CDR3 length: 15 residues.

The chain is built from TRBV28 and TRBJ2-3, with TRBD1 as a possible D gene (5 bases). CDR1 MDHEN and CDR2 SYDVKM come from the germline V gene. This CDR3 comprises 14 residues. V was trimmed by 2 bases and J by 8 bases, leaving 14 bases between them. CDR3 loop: CASSLSQGRATQYF. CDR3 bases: TGTGCCAGCAGTTTAAGCCAGGGAAGGGCTACGCAGTATTTT.

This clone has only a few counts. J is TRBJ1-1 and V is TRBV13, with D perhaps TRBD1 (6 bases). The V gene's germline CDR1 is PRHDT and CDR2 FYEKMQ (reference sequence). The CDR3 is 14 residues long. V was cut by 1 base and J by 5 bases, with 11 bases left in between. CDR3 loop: CASSLEGVGTEAFF. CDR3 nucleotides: TGTGCCAGCAGCTTAGAGGGGGTTGGGACTGAAGCTTTCTTT.

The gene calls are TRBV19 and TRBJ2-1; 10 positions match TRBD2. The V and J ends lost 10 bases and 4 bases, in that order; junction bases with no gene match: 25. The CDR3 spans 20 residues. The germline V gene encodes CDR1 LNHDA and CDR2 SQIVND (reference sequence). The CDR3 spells CATRMALAGALHPLYNEQFF. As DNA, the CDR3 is TGTGCCACCCGCATGGCGCTAGCGGGAGCCCTACATCCCCTATACAATGAGCAGTTCTTC.

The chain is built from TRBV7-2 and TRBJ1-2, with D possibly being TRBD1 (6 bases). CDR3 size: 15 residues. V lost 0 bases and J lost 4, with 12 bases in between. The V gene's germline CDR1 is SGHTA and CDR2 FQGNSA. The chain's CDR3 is CASSLAGGLGYGYTF. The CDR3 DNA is TGTGCCAGCAGCTTAGCGGGGGGGCTGGGCTATGGCTACACCTTC. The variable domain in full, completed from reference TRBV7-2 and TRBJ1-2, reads GAGVSQSPSNKVTEKGKDVELRCDPISGHTALYWYRQSLGQGLEFLIYFQGNSAPDKSGLPSDRFSAERTGGSVSTLTIQRTQQEDSAVYLCASSLAGGLGYGYTFGSGTRLTVV.

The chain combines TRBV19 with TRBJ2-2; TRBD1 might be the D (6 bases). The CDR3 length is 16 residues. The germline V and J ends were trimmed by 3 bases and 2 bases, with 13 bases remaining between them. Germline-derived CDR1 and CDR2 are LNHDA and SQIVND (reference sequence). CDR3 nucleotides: TGTGCCAGTAGTATTCGCAGGGGCCAAAACACCGGGGAGCTGTTTTTT. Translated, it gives CASSIRRGQNTGELFF.